Listed below are T cell receptor beta chains from one sample, sequenced in a study of molecular identifiers for immune sequencing clone quantification. TCRdb re-analysed the PCR reads in MiXCR, keeping a single row per CDR3 protein. Of about 510,000 distinct CDR3 sequences in the sample, roughly 25% were seen once. Sequenced: naive CD8+ T cells from blood, with Jurkat cell RNA spiked in. These receptors all stem from a human donor in good health. Some libraries in this study had Jurkat cell RNA spiked in. The CDR3 runs from the conserved cysteine through the conserved F or W.

V	J	CDR3
TRBV5-6	TRBJ2-4	CASSLGAASGEGVIQYF
TRBV27	TRBJ2-3	CASSLYASSTDTQYF
TRBV4-1	TRBJ1-1	CASSLFGQGPLEYEAFF
TRBV5-1	TRBJ2-7	CASSWDSSGIIYEQYF
TRBV20-1	TRBJ1-1	CSARWENTEAFF
TRBV6-5	TRBJ2-1	CASRGWRTGEGSEQFF
TRBV27	TRBJ1-1	CASWGLEKNTEAFF
TRBV4-2	TRBJ1-1	CASSQVDEAFF
TRBV7-9	TRBJ1-1	CASSQGWAENTEAFF
TRBV13	TRBJ2-5	CASSLEGDSSGGQETQYF
TRBV28	TRBJ2-3	CASSSRALGRLAGSNGDTQYF
TRBV6-5	TRBJ2-3	CASSYSNWTGGPDTQYF
TRBV2	TRBJ2-5	CASNQETQYF
TRBV18	TRBJ1-3	CASFSGTTGNTIYF
TRBV27	TRBJ2-1	CASSFNSGIFEQFF
TRBV13	TRBJ2-5	CASSPGQGLQEAQYF
TRBV7-2	TRBJ2-1	CASSLAGAGGFYNEQFF
TRBV19	TRBJ2-6	CASTIPGQILSGANVLTF
TRBV24-1	TRBJ1-1	CATGVGTEAFF
TRBV19	TRBJ1-1	CASSIAEGTNTEAFF
TRBV13	TRBJ2-5	CASSLSMAGGPGETQYF
TRBV15	TRBJ2-1	CATSTRRTSGAFYGSEQFF
TRBV24-1	TRBJ2-7	CATSDPGSGVGAYEQYF
TRBV7-9	TRBJ2-2	CASSTTWTSGGNTGELFF
TRBV28	TRBJ1-2	CASSSLGQAYGYTF
TRBV6-2/TRBV6-3	TRBJ2-7	CVSTGTSVGWIPEQYF
TRBV29-1	TRBJ2-7	CSVEVQGKVYEQYF
TRBV7-2	TRBJ2-2	CASSPGGGLAGDTGELFF
TRBV7-9	TRBJ1-1	CASSSPGQPPTEVFF